The 20 T cell receptor beta chains reported below all come from one sample, sequenced in a study of cytotoxic CD8 clonotypes in ibrutinib-treated CLL. Sequenced by immunoSEQ multiplex PCR; TCRdb stores in-frame clones only, minus some. There are under 50,000 clones in the sample; approximately 67% occur only once, and about 7% lies in the top ten. Sample: PBMCs, taken at disease progression, from a patient treated with ibrutinib. These receptors all come from a human donor with chronic lymphocytic leukemia.

This chain joins TRBV5-1 and TRBJ1-1, with D unclear. Germline V lookup: CDR1 SGHRS, CDR2 YFSETQ. Trimming left V 6 bases short and J 3 bases short, with 15 bases between. The CDR3 is made up of 14 amino acids. CDR3 sequence reads: CASTESGVYTEAFF. The CDR3 bases are TGCGCCAGCACCGAGAGCGGGGTCTACACTGAAGCTTTCTTT. The variable domain in full, completed from reference TRBV5-1 and TRBJ1-1, reads KAGVTQTPRYLIKTRGQQVTLSCSPISGHRSVSWYQQTPGQGLQFLFEYFSETQRNKGNFPGRFSGRQFSNSRSEMNVSTLELGDSALYLCASTESGVYTEAFFGQGTRLTVV.

The rearrangement joins TRBV4-2 to TRBJ2-5, with TRBD2 identical over 14 bases. The V segment lost 0 bases and the J segment 1 base; nucleotides outside the gene matches: 7. The CDR3 totals 19 residues. Germline CDR1 reads LGHNA; CDR2 reads YNFKEQ. DNA of the CDR3: TGTGCCAGCAGCCAAGATCGGGGGGGGACTAGCGGGAGCCAAGAGACCCAGTACTTC. This encodes CASSQDRGGTSGSQETQYF.

V usage is TRBV11-2 and J usage is TRBJ1-5; tentatively, D is TRBD1 (5 bases). CDR3 length equals 14 residues. Germline lookup yields CDR1 SGHAT and CDR2 FQNNGV. V shed 5 bases and J shed 0 bases, with 8 bases lying between them. CDR3 region: CASSKDTSNQPQHF. CDR3 DNA: TGTGCCAGCAGCAAGGACACTAGCAATCAGCCCCAGCATTTT.

As DNA, the CDR3 is TGTGCCAGCAGCTTAGCGGGGACGGGCACTGAAGCTTTCTTT. This sequence encodes CASSLAGTGTEAFF. The V gene is TRBV11-3, the J gene TRBJ1-1; D is perhaps TRBD1 (5 bases). This CDR3 has 14 residues. CDR1 SGHNT and CDR2 YENEEA come from the germline V gene. V gave up 1 base and J gave up 4 bases, with 10 bases separating them.

The genes are TRBV5-1 and TRBJ2-2; the match to TRBD1 covers 8 bases. Germline V gene data show CDR1 as SGHRS and CDR2 as YFSETQ. V lost 4 bases to trimming and J lost 1 base; unmatched junction nucleotides: 3. The CDR3 totals 15 residues. The CDR3 spells CASSPGTGNTGELFF. In DNA form, the CDR3 reads TGCGCCAGCAGCCCGGGGACAGGGAACACCGGGGAGCTGTTTTTT.

V usage is TRBV4-1 and J usage is TRBJ1-1; the match to TRBD1 covers 11 bases. The CDR3 is made up of 17 amino acids. The germline V gene has CDR1 MGHRA and CDR2 YSYEKL. J was trimmed by 4 bases and V by 3 bases; bases with no gene match: 10. CDR3 nucleotides: TGCGCCAGCAGCCAGTCGCCGGCGGGGACAGGGGGCACTGAAGCTTTCTTT. Translating it yields CASSQSPAGTGGTEAFF.

The rearrangement links TRBV7-9 to TRBJ2-1; the D gene is possibly TRBD2 (5 bases). The CDR3 totals 14 residues. Trimming stripped 3 bases from V and 2 bases from J, with 8 bases between. The germline gives CDR1 SEHNR, CDR2 FQNEAQ (reference sequence). The CDR3 is CASSFDYTYNEQFF. The CDR3 bases are TGTGCCAGCAGCTTCGACTACACCTACAATGAGCAGTTCTTC.

This rearrangement joins TRBV7-2 to TRBJ1-6; D remains ambiguous. The CDR3 loop spans 16 amino acids. V lost 10 bases and J lost 0, with 16 bases in between. Germline loops: CDR1 SGHTA, CDR2 FQGNSA. The CDR3 DNA reads as TGTGCCACACAAAGGCAGCTAGGCTCCTATAATTCACCCCTCCACTTT. Translation gives CATQRQLGSYNSPLHF.

This chain links TRBV10-1 with TRBJ1-4; 8 bases align to TRBD1. V shed 6 bases, J shed 7 bases, and the junction held 13 bases outside the gene matches. The CDR3 has 16 amino acids. CDR1 is WNHNN, CDR2 SYGVQD, per germline (reference sequence). CDR3: CASSSDETGDREKLFF. Written as DNA, the CDR3 is TGCGCCAGCAGCTCCGACGAGACAGGGGATCGTGAAAAACTGTTTTTT.

V gene TRBV16 combines with J gene TRBJ2-7, with D maybe TRBD1 (6 bases). The CDR3 is made up of 13 amino acids. Per germline, CDR1 KGHSY and CDR2 FQNENV. With 4 bases removed from V and 4 bases from J, the gap between germline ends came to 11 bases. The CDR3 sequence: CASSPLQGYEQYF. CDR3 in DNA: TGTGCCAGCAGCCCCTTACAGGGTTACGAGCAGTACTTC.

The J gene is TRBJ2-1, the V gene TRBV27; 7 bases match TRBD2. There are 18 residues in the CDR3. Trimming removed 0 bases from V and 9 bases from J; junction bases left unmatched: 17. CDR1 and CDR2 from the germline V gene are MNHEY and SMNVEV (reference sequence). In DNA form, the CDR3 reads TGTGCCAGCAGTTTATCCAGACAGACTAGCACTGGTATTGCTGAGCAGTTCTTC. Its translation is CASSLSRQTSTGIAEQFF.

V gene TRBV28 combines with J gene TRBJ1-2; D call uncertain. Germline CDR1 MDHEN, CDR2 SYDVKM. Trimming took off 2 bases at V and 3 bases at J, with 4 bases between the two ends. The CDR3 sequence is 12 residues long. The CDR3: CASSLGDYGYTF. The CDR3 nucleotides read TGTGCCAGCAGTTTAGGGGACTATGGCTACACCTTC.

J is TRBJ2-1 and V is TRBV7-2; tentatively, D is TRBD2 (5 bases). Trimming left V 5 bases short and J 3 bases short, with 8 bases between. Germline lookup yields CDR1 SGHTA and CDR2 FQGNSA. CDR3 size: 13 residues. This CDR3 reads CASSRGIYNEQFF. The CDR3 DNA follows: TGTGCCAGCAGCCGGGGAATCTACAATGAGCAGTTCTTC.

V gene TRBV9 combines with J gene TRBJ2-1; TRBD1 agrees at 10 bases. Germline lookup yields CDR1 SGDLS and CDR2 YYNGEE. The CDR3 is 15 residues long. Trimming took 0 bases from V and 4 from J; bases not matched to a gene: 1. The CDR3 DNA follows: TGTGCCAGCAGCGTAGGGACAGGGGGATACAATGAGCAGTTCTTC. This encodes CASSVGTGGYNEQFF.

The genes are TRBV13 and TRBJ2-1; 8 nucleotides align to TRBD1. This CDR3 has 15 amino acids. Trimming at V came to 3 bases and at J to 0 bases, leaving 1 base not matched to a gene. CDR1 is PRHDT, CDR2 FYEKMQ, per germline (reference sequence). The chain's CDR3 is CASSFTGGSYNEQFF. The CDR3 nucleotides read TGTGCCAGCAGCTTTACAGGGGGCTCCTACAATGAGCAGTTCTTC.

The V call is TRBV6-5, the J call TRBJ2-7, with a possible D match to TRBD1 (6 bases). Germline lookup yields CDR1 MNHEY and CDR2 SVGAGI. Trimming removed 5 bases from V and 2 bases from J, with 10 bases in between. This CDR3 is built from 13 residues. CDR3 residues: CASSRQGTYEQYF. CDR3 coding DNA: TGTGCCAGCAGTCGCCAGGGGACCTACGAGCAGTACTTC.

V and J are TRBV5-1 and TRBJ1-1; 8 positions match TRBD1. CDR3 length: 15 residues. After removal of 4 bases from V and 2 bases from J, the junction contained 7 bases not matched to a gene. CDR1 and CDR2 (germline): SGHRS, YFSETQ. The CDR3 nucleotides read TGCGCCAGCAGCAGGGGGACAGGATTAAACACTGAAGCTTTCTTT. It encodes CASSRGTGLNTEAFF.

V is TRBV9 and J is TRBJ2-1; 10 nucleotides agree with TRBD2. Germline CDR1 and CDR2: SGDLS and YYNGEE. The V segment lost 4 bases and the J segment 2 bases; nucleotides outside the gene matches: 6. The CDR3 spans 16 residues. The DNA of the CDR3 is TGTGCCAGCAGCTCACGGACTAGCGGAACCTACAATGAGCAGTTCTTC. It is translated as CASSSRTSGTYNEQFF.

This clone has only one observation. The V gene is TRBV7-8, the J gene TRBJ1-2, with D perhaps TRBD1 (6 bases). From germline, CDR1 is SGHVS and CDR2 FQNEAQ. The CDR3 length is 15 residues. V lost 5 bases and J lost 3, with 16 bases in between. The CDR3 DNA reads TGTGCCAGCAGCCCAAGGGCGACAGGCTACTATGGCTACACCTTC. Encoded protein: CASSPRATGYYGYTF.

This chain joins TRBV2 and TRBJ1-4; no clear D. Deletions cut 9 bases from V and 7 bases from J, with 15 bases between. The germline gives CDR1 SNHLY, CDR2 FYNNEI. The CDR3 has 13 residues. CDR3 sequence (DNA): TGTGCCAGTCAAAGGTCGTGGGGTGAAAAACTGTTTTTT. Amino acids: CASQRSWGEKLFF.